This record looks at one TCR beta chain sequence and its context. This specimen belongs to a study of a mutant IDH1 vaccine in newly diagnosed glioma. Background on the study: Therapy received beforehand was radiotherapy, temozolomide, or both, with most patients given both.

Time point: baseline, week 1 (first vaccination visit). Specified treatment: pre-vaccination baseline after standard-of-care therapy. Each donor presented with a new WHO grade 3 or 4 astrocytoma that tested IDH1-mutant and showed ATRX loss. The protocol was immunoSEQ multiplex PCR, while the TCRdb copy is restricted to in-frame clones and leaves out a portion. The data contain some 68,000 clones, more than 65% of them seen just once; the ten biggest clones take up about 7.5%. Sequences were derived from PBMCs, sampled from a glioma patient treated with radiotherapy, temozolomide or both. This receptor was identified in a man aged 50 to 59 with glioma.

CDR3: CASSVRRDTEAFF. CDR3 in DNA: TGTGCCAGCAGTGTCCGCCGGGACACTGAAGCTTTCTTT. The chain combines TRBV6-4 with TRBJ1-1, with D hard to call. Trimming stripped 4 bases from V and 3 bases from J, with 9 bases between. The CDR3 covers 13 residues. The germline V gene has CDR1 MRHNA and CDR2 SNTAGT.